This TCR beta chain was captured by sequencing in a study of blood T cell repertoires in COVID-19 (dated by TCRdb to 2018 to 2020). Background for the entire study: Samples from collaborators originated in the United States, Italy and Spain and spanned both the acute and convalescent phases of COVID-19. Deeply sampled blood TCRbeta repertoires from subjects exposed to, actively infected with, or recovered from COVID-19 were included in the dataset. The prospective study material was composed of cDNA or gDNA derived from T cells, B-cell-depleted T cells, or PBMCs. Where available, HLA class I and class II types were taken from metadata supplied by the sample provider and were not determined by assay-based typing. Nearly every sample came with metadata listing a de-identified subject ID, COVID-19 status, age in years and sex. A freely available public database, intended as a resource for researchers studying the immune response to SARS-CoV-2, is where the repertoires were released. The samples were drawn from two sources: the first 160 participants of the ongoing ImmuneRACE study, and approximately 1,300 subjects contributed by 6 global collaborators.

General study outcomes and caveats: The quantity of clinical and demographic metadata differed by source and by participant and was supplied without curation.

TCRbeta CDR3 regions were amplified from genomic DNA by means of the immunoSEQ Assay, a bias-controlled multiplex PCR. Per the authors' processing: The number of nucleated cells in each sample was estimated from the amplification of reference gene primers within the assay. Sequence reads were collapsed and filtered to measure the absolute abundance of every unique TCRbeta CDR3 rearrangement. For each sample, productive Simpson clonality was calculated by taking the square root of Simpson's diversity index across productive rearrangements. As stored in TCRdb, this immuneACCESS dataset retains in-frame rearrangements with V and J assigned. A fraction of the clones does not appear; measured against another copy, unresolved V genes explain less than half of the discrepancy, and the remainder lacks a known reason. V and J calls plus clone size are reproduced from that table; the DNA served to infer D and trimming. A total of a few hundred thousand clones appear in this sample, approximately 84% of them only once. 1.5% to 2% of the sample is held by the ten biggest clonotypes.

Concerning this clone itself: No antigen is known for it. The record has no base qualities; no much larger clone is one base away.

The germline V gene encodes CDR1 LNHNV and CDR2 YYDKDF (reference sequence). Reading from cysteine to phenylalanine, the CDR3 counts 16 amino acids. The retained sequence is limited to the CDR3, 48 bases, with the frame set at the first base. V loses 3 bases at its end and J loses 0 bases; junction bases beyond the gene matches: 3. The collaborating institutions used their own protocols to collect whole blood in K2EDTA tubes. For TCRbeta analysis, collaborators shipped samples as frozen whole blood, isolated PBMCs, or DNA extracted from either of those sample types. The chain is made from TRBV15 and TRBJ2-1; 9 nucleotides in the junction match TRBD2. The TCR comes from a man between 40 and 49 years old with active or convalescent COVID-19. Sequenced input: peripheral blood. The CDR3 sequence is CATSRGSGSSYNEQFF. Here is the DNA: TGTGCCACCAGCAGGGGTAGCGGGAGCTCCTACAATGAGCAGTTCTTC.